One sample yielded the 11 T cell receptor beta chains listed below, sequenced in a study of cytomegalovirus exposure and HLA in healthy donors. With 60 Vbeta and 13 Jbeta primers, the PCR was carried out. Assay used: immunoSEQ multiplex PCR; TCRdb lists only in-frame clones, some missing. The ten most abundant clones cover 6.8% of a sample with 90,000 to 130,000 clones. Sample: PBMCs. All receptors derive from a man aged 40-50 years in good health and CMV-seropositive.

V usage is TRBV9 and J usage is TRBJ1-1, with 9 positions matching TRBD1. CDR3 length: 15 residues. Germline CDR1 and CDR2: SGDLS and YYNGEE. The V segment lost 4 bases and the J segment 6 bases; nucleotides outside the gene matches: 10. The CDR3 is CASSYGDREGAEAFF. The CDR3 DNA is TGTGCCAGCAGCTACGGGGACAGGGAAGGGGCTGAAGCTTTCTTT.

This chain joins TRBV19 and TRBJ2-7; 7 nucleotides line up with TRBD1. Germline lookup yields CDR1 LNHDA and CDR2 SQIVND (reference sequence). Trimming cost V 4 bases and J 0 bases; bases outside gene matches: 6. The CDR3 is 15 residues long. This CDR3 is CASSTNRGLSYEQYF. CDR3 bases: TGTGCCAGTAGTACCAACAGGGGCCTCTCCTACGAGCAGTACTTC.

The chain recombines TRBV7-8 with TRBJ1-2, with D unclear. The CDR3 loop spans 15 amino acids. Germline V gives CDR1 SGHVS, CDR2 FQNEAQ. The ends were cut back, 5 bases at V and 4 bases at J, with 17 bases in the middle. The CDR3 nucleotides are TGTGCCAGCAGCCCACGAGAGGGAGCGGGCTATGGCTACACCTTC. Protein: CASSPREGAGYGYTF.

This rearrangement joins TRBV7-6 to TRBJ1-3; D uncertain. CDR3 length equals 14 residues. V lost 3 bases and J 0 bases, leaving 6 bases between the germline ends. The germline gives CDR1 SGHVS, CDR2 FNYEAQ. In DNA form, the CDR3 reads TGTGCCAGCAGCTTCTCCAGCTCTGGAAACACCATATATTTT. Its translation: CASSFSSSGNTIYF. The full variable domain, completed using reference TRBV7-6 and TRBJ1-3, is GAGVSQSPRYKVTKRGQDVALRCDPISGHVSLYWYRQALGQGPEFLTYFNYEAQQDKSGLPNDRFSAERPEGSISTLTIQRTEQRDSAMYRCASSFSSSGNTIYFGEGSWLTVV.

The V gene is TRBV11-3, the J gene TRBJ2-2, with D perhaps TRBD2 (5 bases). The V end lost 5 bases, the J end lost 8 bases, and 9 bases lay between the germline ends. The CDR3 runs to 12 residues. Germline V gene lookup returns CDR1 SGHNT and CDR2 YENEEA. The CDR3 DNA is TGTGCCAGCAGCCGGCGGGCGGGGGAGCTGTTTTTT. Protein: CASSRRAGELFF.

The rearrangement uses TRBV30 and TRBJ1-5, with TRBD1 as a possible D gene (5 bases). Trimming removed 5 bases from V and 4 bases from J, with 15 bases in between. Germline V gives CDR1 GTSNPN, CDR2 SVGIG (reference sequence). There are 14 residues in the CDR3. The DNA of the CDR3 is TGTGCCTGGGTTGCGGGGGGACGGAATCAGCCCCAGCATTTT. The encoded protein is CAWVAGGRNQPQHF.

This CDR3 is CASSLGRPSRETQYF. Written as DNA, the CDR3 is TGCGCCAGCAGCTTGGGCCGTCCGTCTAGGGAGACCCAGTACTTC. The chain carries TRBV5-1 and TRBJ2-5; D unclear. The CDR3 is made up of 15 amino acids. Trimming took off 0 bases at V and 5 bases at J, with 14 bases between the two ends. Per germline, CDR1 SGHRS and CDR2 YFSETQ.

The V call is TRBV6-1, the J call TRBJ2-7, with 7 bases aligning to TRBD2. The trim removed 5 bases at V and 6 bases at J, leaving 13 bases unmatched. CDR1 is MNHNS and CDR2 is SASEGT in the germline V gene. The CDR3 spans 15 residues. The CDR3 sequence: CASSSAVGGSREQYF. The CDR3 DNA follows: TGTGCCAGCAGTTCCGCCGTGGGCGGGAGTCGCGAGCAGTACTTC.

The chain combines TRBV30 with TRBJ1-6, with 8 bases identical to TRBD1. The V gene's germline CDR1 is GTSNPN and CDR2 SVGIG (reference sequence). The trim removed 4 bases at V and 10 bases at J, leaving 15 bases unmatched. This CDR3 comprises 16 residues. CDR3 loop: CAWNGVDRVIGSPLHF. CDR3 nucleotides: TGTGCCTGGAACGGGGTGGACAGGGTGATAGGATCACCCCTCCACTTT.

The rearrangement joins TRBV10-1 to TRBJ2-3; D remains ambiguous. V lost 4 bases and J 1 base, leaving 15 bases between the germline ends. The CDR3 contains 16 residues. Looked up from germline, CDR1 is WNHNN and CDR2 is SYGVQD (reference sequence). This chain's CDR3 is CASSAGREQGTDTQYF. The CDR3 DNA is TGCGCCAGCAGTGCAGGAAGAGAGCAAGGCACAGATACGCAGTATTTT.

This chain's CDR3 is CASSDSGFTLDEQFF. The CDR3 DNA reads TGCGCCAGCAGTGATTCGGGATTCACTTTGGATGAGCAGTTCTTC. This rearrangement joins TRBV10-1 to TRBJ2-1, with D perhaps TRBD2 (5 bases). Germline V gene lookup returns CDR1 WNHNN and CDR2 SYGVQD (reference sequence). This CDR3 has 15 amino acids. V was cut by 3 bases and J by 8 bases, with 17 bases left in between.